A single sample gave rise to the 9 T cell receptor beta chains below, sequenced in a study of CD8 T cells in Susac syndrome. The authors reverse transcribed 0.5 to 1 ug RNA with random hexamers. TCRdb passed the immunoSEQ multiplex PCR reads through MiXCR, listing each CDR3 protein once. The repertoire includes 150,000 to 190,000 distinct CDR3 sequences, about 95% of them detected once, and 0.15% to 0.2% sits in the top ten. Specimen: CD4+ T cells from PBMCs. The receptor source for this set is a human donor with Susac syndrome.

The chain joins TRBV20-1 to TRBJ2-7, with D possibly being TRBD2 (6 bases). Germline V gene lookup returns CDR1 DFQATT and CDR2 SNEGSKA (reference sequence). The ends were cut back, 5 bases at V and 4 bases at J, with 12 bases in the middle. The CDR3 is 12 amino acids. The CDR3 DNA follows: TGCAGTGCTCGATCTGGGGGGTACGAGCAGTACTTC. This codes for CSARSGGYEQYF.

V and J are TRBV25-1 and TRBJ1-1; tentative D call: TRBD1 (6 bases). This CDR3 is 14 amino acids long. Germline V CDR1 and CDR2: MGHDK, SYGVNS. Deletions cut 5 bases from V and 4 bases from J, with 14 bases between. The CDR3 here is CASSQDSWGTEAFF. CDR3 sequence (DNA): TGTGCCAGCAGTCAGGACAGTTGGGGCACTGAAGCTTTCTTT.

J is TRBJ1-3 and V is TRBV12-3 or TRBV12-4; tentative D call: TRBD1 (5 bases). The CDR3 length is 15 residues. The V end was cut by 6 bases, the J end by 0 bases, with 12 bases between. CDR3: CASRLDTLSGNTIYF. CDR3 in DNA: TGTGCCAGCAGGCTGGACACTCTCTCTGGAAACACCATATATTTT.

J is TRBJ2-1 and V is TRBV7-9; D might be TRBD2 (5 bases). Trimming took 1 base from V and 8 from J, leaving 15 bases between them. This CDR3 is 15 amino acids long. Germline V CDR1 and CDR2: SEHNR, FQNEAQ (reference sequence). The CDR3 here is CASSLGSLAADEQFF. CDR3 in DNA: TGTGCCAGCAGCTTAGGTTCCCTAGCAGCTGATGAGCAGTTCTTC.

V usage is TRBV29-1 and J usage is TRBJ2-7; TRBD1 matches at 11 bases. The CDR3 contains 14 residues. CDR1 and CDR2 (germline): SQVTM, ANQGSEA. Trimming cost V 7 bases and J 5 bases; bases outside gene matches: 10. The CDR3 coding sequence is TGCAGCGCTGGGACCGGGACAGGGGGTCACGAGCAGTACTTC. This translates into CSAGTGTGGHEQYF.

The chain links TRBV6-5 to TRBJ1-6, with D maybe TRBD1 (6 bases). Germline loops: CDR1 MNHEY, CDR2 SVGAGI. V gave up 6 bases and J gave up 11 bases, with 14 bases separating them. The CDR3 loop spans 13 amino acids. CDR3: CASRPDRMAPLHF. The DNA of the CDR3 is TGTGCCAGCAGACCCGACAGGATGGCACCCCTCCACTTT.

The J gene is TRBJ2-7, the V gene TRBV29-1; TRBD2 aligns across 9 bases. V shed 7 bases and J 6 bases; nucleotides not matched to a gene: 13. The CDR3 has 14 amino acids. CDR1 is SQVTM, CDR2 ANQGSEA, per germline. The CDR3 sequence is CSAGYGGGALEQYF. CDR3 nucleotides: TGCAGCGCGGGGTACGGCGGGGGGGCCCTCGAGCAGTACTTC.

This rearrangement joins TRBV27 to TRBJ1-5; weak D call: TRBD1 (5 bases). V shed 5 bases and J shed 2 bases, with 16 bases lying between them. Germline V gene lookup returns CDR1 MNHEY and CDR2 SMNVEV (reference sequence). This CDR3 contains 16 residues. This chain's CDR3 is CASSESAWGRNQPQHF. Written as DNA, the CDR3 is TGTGCCAGCAGTGAAAGTGCATGGGGCCGCAATCAGCCCCAGCATTTT.

Here the CDR3 reads CASSSLTGMGGYTF. CDR3 in DNA: TGTGCCAGCAGCTCTTTAACAGGGATGGGTGGCTACACCTTC. The chain carries TRBV27 and TRBJ1-2; D is perhaps TRBD1 (6 bases). Between the trimmed V and J ends, which lost 6 bases and 7 bases, there was a span of 18 bases. The V gene's germline CDR1 is MNHEY and CDR2 SMNVEV (reference sequence). This CDR3 has 14 residues.